The source of this T cell receptor beta chain is a study of shared clonotypes between healthy human individuals. V was pared by 5 bases and J by 3 bases, with 15 bases between. Per germline, CDR1 SEHNR and CDR2 FQNEAQ (reference sequence). This CDR3 comprises 15 residues. Profiling relied on immunoSEQ multiplex PCR, and the TCRdb table lists in-frame clones only, not all of them. Here the sample spans 1.5 million to 2.5 million clones, about 95% being singletons. CD45RO-negative, CCR7-selected cells formed the naive CD8 fraction, which excluded terminally differentiated effector memory CD45RA+ cells.

The specimen was naive CD8+ T cells sorted from blood. This TCR derives from a young man in good health. The V and J genes are TRBV7-9 and TRBJ2-3; unclear D gene. CDR3 in DNA: TGTGCCAGCAGCACGGAGAAGCTCAAGACAGATACGCAGTATTTT. Its translation: CASSTEKLKTDTQYF.